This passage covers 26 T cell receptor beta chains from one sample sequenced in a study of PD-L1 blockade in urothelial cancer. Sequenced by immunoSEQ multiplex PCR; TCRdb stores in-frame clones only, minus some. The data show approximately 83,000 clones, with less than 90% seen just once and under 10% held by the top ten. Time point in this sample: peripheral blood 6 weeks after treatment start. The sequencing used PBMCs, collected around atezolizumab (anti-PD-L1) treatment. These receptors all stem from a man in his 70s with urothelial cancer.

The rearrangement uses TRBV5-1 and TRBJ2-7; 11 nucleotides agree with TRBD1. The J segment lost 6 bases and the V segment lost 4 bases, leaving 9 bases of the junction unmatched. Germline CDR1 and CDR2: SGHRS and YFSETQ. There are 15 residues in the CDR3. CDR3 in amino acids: CASSTGTGGSGEQYF. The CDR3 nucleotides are TGCGCCAGCAGCACCGGGACAGGGGGGTCCGGCGAGCAGTACTTC.

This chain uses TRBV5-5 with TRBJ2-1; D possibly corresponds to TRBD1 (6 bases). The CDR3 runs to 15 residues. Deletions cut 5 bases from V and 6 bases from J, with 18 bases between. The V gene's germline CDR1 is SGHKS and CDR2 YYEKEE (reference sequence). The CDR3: CASSLTSMGANEQFF. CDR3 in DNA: TGTGCCAGCAGTTTAACCAGTATGGGGGCCAATGAGCAGTTCTTC.

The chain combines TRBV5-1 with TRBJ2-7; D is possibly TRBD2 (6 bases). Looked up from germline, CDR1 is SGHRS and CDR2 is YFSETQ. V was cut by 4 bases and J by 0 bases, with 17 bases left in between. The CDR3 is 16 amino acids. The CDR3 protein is CASSPEGWASSYEQYF. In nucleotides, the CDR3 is TGCGCCAGCAGCCCGGAGGGGTGGGCGAGCTCCTACGAGCAGTACTTC. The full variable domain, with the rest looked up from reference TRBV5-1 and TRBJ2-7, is KAGVTQTPRYLIKTRGQQVTLSCSPISGHRSVSWYQQTPGQGLQFLFEYFSETQRNKGNFPGRFSGRQFSNSRSEMNVSTLELGDSALYLCASSPEGWASSYEQYFGPGTRLTVT.

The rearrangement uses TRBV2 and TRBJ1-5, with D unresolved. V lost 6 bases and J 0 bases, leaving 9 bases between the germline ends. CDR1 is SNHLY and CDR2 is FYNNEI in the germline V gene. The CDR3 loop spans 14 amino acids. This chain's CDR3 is CASSGSHSNQPQHF. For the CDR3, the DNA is TGTGCCAGCAGCGGGAGCCATAGCAATCAGCCCCAGCATTTT. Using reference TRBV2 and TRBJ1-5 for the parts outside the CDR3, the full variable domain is EPEVTQTPSHQVTQMGQEVILRCVPISNHLYFYWYRQILGQKVEFLVSFYNNEISEKSEIFDDQFSVERPDGSNFTLKIRSTKLEDSAMYFCASSGSHSNQPQHFGDGTRLSIL.

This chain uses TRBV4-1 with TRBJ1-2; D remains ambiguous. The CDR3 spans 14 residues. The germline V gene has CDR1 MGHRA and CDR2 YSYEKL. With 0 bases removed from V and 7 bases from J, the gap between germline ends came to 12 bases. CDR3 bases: TGCGCCAGCAGCCAAGAGGGCACAGAACCTGGCTACACCTTC. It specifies CASSQEGTEPGYTF.

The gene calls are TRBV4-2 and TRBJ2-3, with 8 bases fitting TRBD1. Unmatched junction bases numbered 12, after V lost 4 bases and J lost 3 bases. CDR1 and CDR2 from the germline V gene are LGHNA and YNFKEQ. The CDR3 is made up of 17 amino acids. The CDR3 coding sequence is TGTGCCAGCAGCCCCACGATCAGGGGGCTGGGGACAGATACGCAGTATTTT. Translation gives CASSPTIRGLGTDTQYF.

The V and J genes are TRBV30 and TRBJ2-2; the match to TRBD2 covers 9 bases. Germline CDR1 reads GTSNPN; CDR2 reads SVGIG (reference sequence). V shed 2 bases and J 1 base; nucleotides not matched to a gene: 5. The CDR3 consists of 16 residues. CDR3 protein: CAWSSLAGMNTGELFF. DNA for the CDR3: TGTGCCTGGAGTTCCCTAGCGGGAATGAACACCGGGGAGCTGTTTTTT.

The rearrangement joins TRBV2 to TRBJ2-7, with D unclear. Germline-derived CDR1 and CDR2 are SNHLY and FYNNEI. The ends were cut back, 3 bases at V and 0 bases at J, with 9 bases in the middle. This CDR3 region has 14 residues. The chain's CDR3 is CASSDRLNSYEQYF. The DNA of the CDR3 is TGTGCCAGCAGTGACAGGCTAAACTCCTACGAGCAGTACTTC.

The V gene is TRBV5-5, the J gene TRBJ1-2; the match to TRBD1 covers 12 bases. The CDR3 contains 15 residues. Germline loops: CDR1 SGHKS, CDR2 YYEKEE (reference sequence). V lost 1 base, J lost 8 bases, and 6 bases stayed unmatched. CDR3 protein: CASSLPGQGAGGYTF. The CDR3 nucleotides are TGTGCCAGCAGCTTGCCGGGACAGGGGGCGGGCGGCTACACCTTC. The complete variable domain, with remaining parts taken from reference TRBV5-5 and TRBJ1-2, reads DAGVTQSPTHLIKTRGQQVTLRCSPISGHKSVSWYQQVLGQGPQFIFQYYEKEERGRGNFPDRFSARQFPNYSSELNVNALLLGDSALYLCASSLPGQGAGGYTFGSGTRLTVV.

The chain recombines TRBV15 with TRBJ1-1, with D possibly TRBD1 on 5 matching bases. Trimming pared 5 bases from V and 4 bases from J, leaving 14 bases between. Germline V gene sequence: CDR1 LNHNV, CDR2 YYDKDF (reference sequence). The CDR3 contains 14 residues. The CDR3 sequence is CATSPLGGGTEAFF. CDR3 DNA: TGTGCCACCAGCCCCCTGGGGGGAGGCACTGAAGCTTTCTTT.

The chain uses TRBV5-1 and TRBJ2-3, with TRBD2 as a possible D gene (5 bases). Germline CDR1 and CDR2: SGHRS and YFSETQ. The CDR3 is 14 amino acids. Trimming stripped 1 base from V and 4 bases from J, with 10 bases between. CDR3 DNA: TGCGCCAGCAGCTTGACTAGTTTGTCAGATACGCAGTATTTT. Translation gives CASSLTSLSDTQYF.

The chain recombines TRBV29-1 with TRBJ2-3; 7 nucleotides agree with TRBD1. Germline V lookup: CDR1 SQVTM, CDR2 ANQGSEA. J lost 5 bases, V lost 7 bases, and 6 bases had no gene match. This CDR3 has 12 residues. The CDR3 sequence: CSARQGRDTQYF. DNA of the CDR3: TGCAGCGCTCGACAGGGAAGAGATACGCAGTATTTT.

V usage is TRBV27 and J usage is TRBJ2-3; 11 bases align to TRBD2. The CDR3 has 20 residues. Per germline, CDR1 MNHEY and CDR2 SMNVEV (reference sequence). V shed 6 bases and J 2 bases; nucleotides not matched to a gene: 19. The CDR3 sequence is CASRASGLAERGPITDTQYF. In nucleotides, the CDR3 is TGTGCCAGCAGGGCCTCGGGACTAGCGGAAAGGGGGCCAATCACAGATACGCAGTATTTT.

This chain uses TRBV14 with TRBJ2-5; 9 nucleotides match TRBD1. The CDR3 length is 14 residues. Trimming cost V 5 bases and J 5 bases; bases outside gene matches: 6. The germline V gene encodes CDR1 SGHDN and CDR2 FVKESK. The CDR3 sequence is CASSAGQGLETQYF. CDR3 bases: TGTGCCAGCAGCGCGGGACAGGGTTTGGAGACCCAGTACTTC.

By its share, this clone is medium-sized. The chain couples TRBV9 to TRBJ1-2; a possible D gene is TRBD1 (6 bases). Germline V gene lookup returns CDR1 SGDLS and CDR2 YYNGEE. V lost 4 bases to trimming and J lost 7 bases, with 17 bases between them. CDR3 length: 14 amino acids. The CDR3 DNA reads TGTGCCAGCAGCCCAAGATCAGGGGCCGGTGGCTACACCTTC. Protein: CASSPRSGAGGYTF.

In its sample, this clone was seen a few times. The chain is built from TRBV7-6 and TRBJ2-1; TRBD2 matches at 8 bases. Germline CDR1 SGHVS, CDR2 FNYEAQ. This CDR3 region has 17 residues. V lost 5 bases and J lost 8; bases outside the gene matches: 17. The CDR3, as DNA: TGTGCCAGCAGCCCGTGGAGGGGAGCGGGAGTGGGCGATGAGCAGTTCTTC. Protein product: CASSPWRGAGVGDEQFF.

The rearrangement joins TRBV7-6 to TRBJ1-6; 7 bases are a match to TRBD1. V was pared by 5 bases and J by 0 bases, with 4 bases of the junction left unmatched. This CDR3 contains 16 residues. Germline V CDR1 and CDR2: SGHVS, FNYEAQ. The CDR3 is CASSPQGSSYNSPLHF. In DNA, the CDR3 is TGTGCCAGCAGCCCACAGGGGAGCTCCTATAATTCACCCCTCCACTTT.

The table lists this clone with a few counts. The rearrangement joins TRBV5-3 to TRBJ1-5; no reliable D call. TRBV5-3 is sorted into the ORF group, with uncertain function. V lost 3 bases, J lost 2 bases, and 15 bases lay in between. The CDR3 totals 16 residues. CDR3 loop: CARSSLGLGGNQPQHF. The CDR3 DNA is TGTGCCAGAAGCTCGCTCGGACTTGGGGGCAATCAGCCCCAGCATTTT.

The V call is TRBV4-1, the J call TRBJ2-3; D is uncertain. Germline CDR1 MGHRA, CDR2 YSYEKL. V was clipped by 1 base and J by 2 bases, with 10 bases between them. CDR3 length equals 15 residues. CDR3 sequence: CASSQGGGFTDTQYF. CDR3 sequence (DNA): TGCGCCAGCAGCCAAGGCGGTGGGTTCACAGATACGCAGTATTTT.

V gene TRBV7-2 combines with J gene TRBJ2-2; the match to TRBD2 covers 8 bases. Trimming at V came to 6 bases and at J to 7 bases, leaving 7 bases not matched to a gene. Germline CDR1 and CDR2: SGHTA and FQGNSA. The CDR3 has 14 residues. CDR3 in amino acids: CASRSGGRDGELFF. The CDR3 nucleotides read TGTGCCAGCAGATCGGGGGGGCGAGACGGGGAGCTGTTTTTT.

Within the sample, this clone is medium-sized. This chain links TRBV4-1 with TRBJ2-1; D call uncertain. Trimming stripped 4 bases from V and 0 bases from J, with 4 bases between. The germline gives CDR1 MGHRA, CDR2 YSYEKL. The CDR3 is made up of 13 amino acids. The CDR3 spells CASSRPSYNEQFF. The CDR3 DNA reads TGCGCCAGCAGCCGGCCCTCCTACAATGAGCAGTTCTTC.

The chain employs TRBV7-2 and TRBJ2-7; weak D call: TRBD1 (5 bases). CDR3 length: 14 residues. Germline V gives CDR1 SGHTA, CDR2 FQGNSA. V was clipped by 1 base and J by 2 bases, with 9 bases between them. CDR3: CASSLGAGPYEQYF. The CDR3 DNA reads TGTGCCAGCAGCTTAGGGGCAGGGCCCTACGAGCAGTACTTC.

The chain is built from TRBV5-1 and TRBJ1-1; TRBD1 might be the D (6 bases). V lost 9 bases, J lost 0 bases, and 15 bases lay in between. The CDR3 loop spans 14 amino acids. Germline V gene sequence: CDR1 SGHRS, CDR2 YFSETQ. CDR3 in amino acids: CATNPGHMNTEAFF. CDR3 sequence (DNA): TGCGCCACGAACCCGGGACACATGAACACTGAAGCTTTCTTT.

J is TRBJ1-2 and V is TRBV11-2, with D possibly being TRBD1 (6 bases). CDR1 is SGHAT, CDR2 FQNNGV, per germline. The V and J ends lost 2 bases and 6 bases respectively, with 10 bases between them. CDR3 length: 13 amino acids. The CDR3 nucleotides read TGTGCCAGCAGCTTACAGGGGAGGGATGGCTACACCTTC. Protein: CASSLQGRDGYTF.

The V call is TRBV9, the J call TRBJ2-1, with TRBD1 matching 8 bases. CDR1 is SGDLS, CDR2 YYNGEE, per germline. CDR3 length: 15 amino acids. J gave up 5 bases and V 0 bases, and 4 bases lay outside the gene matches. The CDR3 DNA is TGTGCCAGCAGCGTAGAGGACAGGGCTCACAATGAGCAGTTCTTC. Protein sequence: CASSVEDRAHNEQFF.

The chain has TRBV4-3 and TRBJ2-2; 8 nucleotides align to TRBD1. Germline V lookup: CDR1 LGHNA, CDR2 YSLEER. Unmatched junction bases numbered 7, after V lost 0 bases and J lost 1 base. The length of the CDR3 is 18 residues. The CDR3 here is CASSQDVRGRVNTGELFF. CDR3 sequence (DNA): TGCGCCAGCAGCCAAGATGTCAGGGGGCGGGTGAACACCGGGGAGCTGTTTTTT.